This TCR beta chain came from a study of T cells expressing NK-cell markers. About the study: Researchers got TCR beta repertoires out of sorted CD3+CD56+NKG2C+, CD3+CD56+NKG2C- and CD3+CD56-NKG2C+ T cells. Study results and limitations: Whether expanded NKG2C+ T cell clones were HCMV specific stayed uncertain. Leadership of the CD3+CD56-NKG2C+ fraction also belonged to these clonotypes in four donors.

Beta-chain TCR cDNA was generated via 5'RACE template switching with UMIs. TCRdb reanalyzed the 5' RACE reads and collapses them to one entry per CDR3 protein, without DNA. The sample table sets out approximately 150,000 distinct CDR3 sequences. The CDR3 has 14 amino acids. Per the germline V gene, CDR1 is MNHEY and CDR2 is SVGAGI. About this clonotype itself: Its antigen is as yet unknown.

The TCR comes from a man between 18 and 35 years old in good health. This chain uses TRBV6-5 with TRBJ2-7; TCRdb designates TRBD1, a call that cannot be tested without DNA. Specimen: blood T cells: a sorted CD56 or NKG2C T cell subset, CD4+ or CD8+ T cells, or bulk PBMC T cells (not recorded which). The CDR3: CASSYGTGLYEQYF.